The clone carrying this T cell receptor beta chain was counted ten times or more. Time point given: before trial treatment. The CDR3 totals 15 residues. With 2 bases clipped from V and 8 bases from J, the junction kept 5 bases outside the gene matches. Germline lookup yields CDR1 MGHRA and CDR2 YSYEKL. The entry originates in a study of low-dose radiotherapy and immunotherapy resistance in tumors. Study background: On an every-two-weeks schedule, patients received intravenous nivolumab 240 mg, along with ipilimumab 1 mg/kg every six weeks.

TRAV- and TRBV-specific primers, spanning alpha and beta chains, primed first-strand cDNA. TCR amplification ran 20 PCR cycles using constant-region and V-primer adapter primers. TCRdb analysed the reads with MiXCR anew, one entry per CDR3 protein. The repertoire includes 70,000 to 95,000 distinct CDR3 sequences, 15% to 20% of them detected once, and less than 3.5% sits in the top ten. This TCR derives from a male donor with prostate cancer. Sequencing used PBMCs, obtained before treatment. The chain is built from TRBV4-1 and TRBJ2-3; 12 nucleotides match TRBD2. CDR3 bases: TGCGCCAGCAGCCAACTAGCGGGGGGGCGGGGTACGCAGTATTTT. Translation gives CASSQLAGGRGTQYF.